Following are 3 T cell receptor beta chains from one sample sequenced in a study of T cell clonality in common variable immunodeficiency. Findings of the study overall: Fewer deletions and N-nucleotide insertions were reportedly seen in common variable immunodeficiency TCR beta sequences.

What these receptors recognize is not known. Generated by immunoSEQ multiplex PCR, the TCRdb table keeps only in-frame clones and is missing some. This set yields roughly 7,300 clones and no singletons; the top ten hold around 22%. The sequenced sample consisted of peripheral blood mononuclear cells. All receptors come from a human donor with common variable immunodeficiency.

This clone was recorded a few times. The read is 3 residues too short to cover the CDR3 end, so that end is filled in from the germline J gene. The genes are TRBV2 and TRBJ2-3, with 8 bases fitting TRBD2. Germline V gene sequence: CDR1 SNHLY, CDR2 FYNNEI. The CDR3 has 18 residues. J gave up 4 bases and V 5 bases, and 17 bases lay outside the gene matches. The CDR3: CASSKKRERATTADTQYF. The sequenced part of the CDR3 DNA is TGTGCCAGCAGTAAAAAGCGGGAGAGGGCCACAACGGCAGATACG.

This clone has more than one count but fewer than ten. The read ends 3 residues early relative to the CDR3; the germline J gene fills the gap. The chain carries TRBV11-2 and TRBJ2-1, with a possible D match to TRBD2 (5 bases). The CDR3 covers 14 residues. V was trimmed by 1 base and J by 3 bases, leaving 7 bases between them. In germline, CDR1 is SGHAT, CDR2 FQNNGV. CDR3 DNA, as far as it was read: TGTGCCAGCAGCTTAGGAGGGCTCTACAATGAG. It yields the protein CASSLGGLYNE. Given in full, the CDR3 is CASSLGGLYNEQFF. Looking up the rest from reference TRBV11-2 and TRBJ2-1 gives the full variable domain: EAGVAQSPRYKIIEKRQSVAFWCNPISGHATLYWYQQILGQGPKLLIQFQNNGVVDDSQLPKDRFSAERLKGVDSTLKIQPAKLEDSAVYLCASSLGGLYNEQFFGPGTRLTVL.

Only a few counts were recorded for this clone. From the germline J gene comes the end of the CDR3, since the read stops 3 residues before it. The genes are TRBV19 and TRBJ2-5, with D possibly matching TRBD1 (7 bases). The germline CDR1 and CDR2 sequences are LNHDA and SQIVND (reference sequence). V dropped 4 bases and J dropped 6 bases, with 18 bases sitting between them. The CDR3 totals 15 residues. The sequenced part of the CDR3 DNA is TGTGCCAGTAGTACTGAAGACAGGGAGGCGAAGACC. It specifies CASSTEDREAKT. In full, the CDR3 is CASSTEDREAKTQYF.